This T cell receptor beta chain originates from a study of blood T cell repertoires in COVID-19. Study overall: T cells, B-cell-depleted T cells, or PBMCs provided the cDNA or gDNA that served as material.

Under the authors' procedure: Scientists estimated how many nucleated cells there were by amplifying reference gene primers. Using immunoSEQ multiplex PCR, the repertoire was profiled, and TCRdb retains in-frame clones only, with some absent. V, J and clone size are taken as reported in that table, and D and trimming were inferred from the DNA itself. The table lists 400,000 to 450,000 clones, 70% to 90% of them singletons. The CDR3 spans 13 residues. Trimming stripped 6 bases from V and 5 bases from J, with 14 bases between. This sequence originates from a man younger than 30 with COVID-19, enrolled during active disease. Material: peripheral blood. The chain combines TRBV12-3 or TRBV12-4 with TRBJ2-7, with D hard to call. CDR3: CASRSPPSDEQYF. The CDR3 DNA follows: TGTGCCAGCAGGTCCCCTCCGAGCGACGAGCAGTACTTC.